This TCR beta chain was captured in a study of shared clonotypes between healthy human individuals. As for the study in general: Sampling drew on donors who were a couple of women and three men aged 18 to 49.

Findings and caveats of the study: Generation probability values for non-shared clonotypes were lower than those for clonotypes shared by all four donors.

TCRdb's copy holds only in-frame clones and misses some; the assay was immunoSEQ multiplex PCR. The table shows about 2.4 million clones, with around 90% occurring only once. Those who donated were healthy HIV-negative adults, with no recent acute infections or vaccinations reported. As for this clone: Antigen unknown.

V was clipped by 0 bases and J by 2 bases, with 15 bases between them. CDR3 size: 16 residues. Germline V CDR1 and CDR2: SGHRS, YFSETQ. The source material was naive CD4+ T cells sorted from blood. This sample's subset: CD45RA+ positively selected. The chain recombines TRBV5-1 with TRBJ2-7; no definite D call. The clonotype comes from a man aged 18 to 29 in good health. The CDR3, as DNA: TGCGCCAGCAGCTTGGCGGTCGGGCGGTCGACCTACGAGCAGTACTTC. Translated: CASSLAVGRSTYEQYF.